The TCR beta chain described here comes from a study of cytomegalovirus exposure and HLA in healthy donors. Germline-derived CDR1 and CDR2 are SGHTA and FQGNSA. The V end lost 2 bases, the J end lost 10 bases, and 15 bases lay between the germline ends. CDR3 length equals 15 residues. Concerning this clone itself: This same CDR3 is encoded by further DNA sequences in the sample.

Primers for the PCR totalled 60 Vbeta and 13 Jbeta. Here immunoSEQ multiplex PCR was the method, and the copy in TCRdb shows in-frame clones only, minus some. Here the sample spans about 130,000 clones, 70% to 90% being singletons. Sequenced material: PBMCs. The receptor comes from a man between 35 and 55 years old in good health and CMV-seronegative. The chain has TRBV7-2 and TRBJ1-6; TRBD1 is a possible D gene (6 bases). The CDR3 DNA is TGTGCCAGCAGCTTACTTAACAGGGTAAGCTCACCCCTCCACTTT. It is translated as CASSLLNRVSSPLHF.